The sequence of this T cell receptor beta chain was determined in a study of blood T cell repertoires in COVID-19. Study members were between 18 and 89 years old and lived in over 20 US regions. Self-reported history from a screening survey and questionnaire set each donor's cohort. CDR3 length: 15 amino acids. The germline CDR1 and CDR2 sequences are MNHEY and SVGAGI. The V gene end was trimmed by 6 bases and the J gene end by 8 bases; junction bases not matched to a gene: 9. Authors' processing steps: How many nucleated cells were present was estimated from reference gene primer amplification. Produced via immunoSEQ multiplex PCR; TCRdb's table is partial and in-frame only. V, J and clone size were drawn from that table, and D and trimming were deduced from the DNA. The sample lists about 260,000 clones; 80% to 90% were seen once.

The chain couples TRBV6-5 to TRBJ1-6; 8 bases fit TRBD1. The receptor was derived from a woman aged 18-29 years who had recovered from COVID-19. Sequenced: PBMCs or T cells enriched from blood (not recorded which). The CDR3 loop is CASRKTGGIDSPLHF. CDR3 nucleotides: TGTGCCAGCAGGAAAACAGGGGGTATCGATTCACCCCTCCACTTT.